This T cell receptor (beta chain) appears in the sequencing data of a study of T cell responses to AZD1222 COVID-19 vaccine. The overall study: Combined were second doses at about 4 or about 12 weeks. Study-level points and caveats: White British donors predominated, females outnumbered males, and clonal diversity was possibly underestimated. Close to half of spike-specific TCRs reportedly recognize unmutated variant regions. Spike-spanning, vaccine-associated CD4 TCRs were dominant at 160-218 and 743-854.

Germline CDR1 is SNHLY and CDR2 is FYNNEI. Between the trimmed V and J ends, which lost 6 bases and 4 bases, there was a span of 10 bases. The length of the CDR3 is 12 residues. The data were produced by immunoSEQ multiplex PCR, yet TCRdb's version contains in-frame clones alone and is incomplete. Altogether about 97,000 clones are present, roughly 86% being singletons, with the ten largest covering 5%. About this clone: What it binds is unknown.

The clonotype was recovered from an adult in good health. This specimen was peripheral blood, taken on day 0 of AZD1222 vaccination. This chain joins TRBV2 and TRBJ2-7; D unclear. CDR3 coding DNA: TGTGCCAGCAGATACGACGGTTACGAGCAGTACTTC. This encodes CASRYDGYEQYF.